The 7 T cell receptor beta chains in this list originate from one sample, sequenced in a study of blood T cell repertoires in COVID-19 (dated by TCRdb to 2018 to 2021). Library generation was performed with the immunoSEQ multiplex PCR assay. Imported from immuneACCESS, the table was reduced by TCRdb to in-frame sequences with V and J called. These copies leave out some clones; in studies compared against another copy, an unresolved V gene accounts for under half, and the cause of the remainder is not known. For this sample there are about 110,000 clones; about three quarters appear just once. In total, the top ten clones hold less than 6.5% of the sample. Input material: peripheral blood. The receptors originated from an elderly man with acute or convalescent COVID-19.

The chain's CDR3 is CASSDRGREWETQYF. CDR3 in DNA: TGTGCCAGCAGTGACCGCGGGCGGGAGTGGGAGACCCAGTACTTC. The chain is built from TRBV6-1 and TRBJ2-5, with 7 bases that match TRBD2. CDR1 is MNHNS and CDR2 is SASEGT in the germline V gene. The CDR3 loop spans 15 amino acids. With 3 bases clipped from V and 5 bases from J, the junction kept 9 bases outside the gene matches.

The chain is built from TRBV7-9 and TRBJ2-2; TRBD2 is a possible D gene (6 bases). This CDR3 region has 14 residues. Germline-derived CDR1 and CDR2 are SEHNR and FQNEAQ (reference sequence). Trimming shortened V by 3 bases and J by 8 bases, and 13 bases separated the two germline ends. As DNA, the CDR3 is TGTGCCAGCAGCTTGACGGGGGAGTGGGGGGAGCTGTTTTTT. Protein: CASSLTGEWGELFF.

The CDR3 region is CASSLNPGTSGTGELFF. The CDR3 DNA reads as TGTGCCAGCAGCTTGAACCCGGGGACTAGCGGCACCGGGGAGCTGTTTTTT. J is TRBJ2-2 and V is TRBV7-6; 11 nucleotides match TRBD2. The length of the CDR3 is 17 residues. V was pared by 3 bases and J by 4 bases, with 7 bases of the junction left unmatched. The V gene's germline CDR1 is SGHVS and CDR2 FNYEAQ.

The chain employs TRBV25-1 and TRBJ1-4; no definite D call. Per germline, CDR1 MGHDK and CDR2 SYGVNS. V lost 8 bases and J 8 bases, leaving 9 bases between the germline ends. The CDR3 sequence is 11 residues long. The CDR3 bases are TGTGCCAGCCAGGAGGGAGAAAAACTGTTTTTT. Protein product: CASQEGEKLFF.

J is TRBJ2-7 and V is TRBV5-6; 12 nucleotides match TRBD1. In germline, CDR1 is SGHDT, CDR2 YYEEEE. With V trimmed by 4 bases and J by 7 bases, 12 bases remained unmatched. The CDR3 sequence is 16 residues long. Here the CDR3 reads CASSGQGQGAPWEQYF. CDR3 nucleotides: TGTGCCAGCAGCGGCCAGGGACAGGGGGCCCCCTGGGAGCAGTACTTC.

This clone was seen a single time. The J gene is TRBJ2-1, the V gene TRBV27, with TRBD2 identical over 15 bases. With 4 bases clipped from V and 9 bases from J, the junction kept 4 bases outside the gene matches. From germline, CDR1 is MNHEY and CDR2 SMNVEV (reference sequence). The CDR3 totals 15 residues. CDR3 sequence reads: CASSWTSGRAAEQFF. As DNA, the CDR3 is TGTGCCAGCAGTTGGACTAGCGGGAGGGCCGCTGAGCAGTTCTTC.

This sequence joins TRBV27 and TRBJ2-3; D is uncertain. The CDR3 totals 12 residues. The V and J ends lost 6 bases and 1 base respectively, with 5 bases between them. In germline, CDR1 is MNHEY, CDR2 SMNVEV (reference sequence). The chain's CDR3 is CASSAGTDTQYF. As DNA, the CDR3 is TGTGCCAGCAGCGCGGGCACAGATACGCAGTATTTT.